The 3 T cell receptor beta chains below were found in one sample sequenced in a study of T cell clones after liver transplantation. Some clones are missing from TCRdb's copy, which holds only in-frame ones; the method was immunoSEQ multiplex PCR. The data show approximately 50,000 clones, 55% to 75% seen once. Sequences were derived from CD4+ T cells from blood, sampled about 56 months after liver transplant. Source of these receptors: a human patient who received a liver transplant. Some T cells may have originated in the graft donor.

The CDR3 sequence is CASNSVTVDEQYF. The CDR3 DNA reads as TGTGCCAGCAATTCTGTGACAGTCGACGAGCAGTACTTC. The chain is built from TRBV2 and TRBJ2-7, with D perhaps TRBD1 (5 bases). Germline-derived CDR1 and CDR2 are SNHLY and FYNNEI. Trimming removed 7 bases from V and 5 bases from J, with 15 bases in between. The CDR3 is 13 amino acids.

This clone showed up just a few times. V usage is TRBV30 and J usage is TRBJ1-4; no clear D. The CDR3 loop spans 12 amino acids. The ends were cut back, 2 bases at V and 8 bases at J, with 9 bases in the middle. Per germline, CDR1 GTSNPN and CDR2 SVGIG (reference sequence). The chain's CDR3 is CAWSYRGEKLFF. The CDR3 DNA sequence: TGTGCCTGGAGTTACAGAGGCGAAAAACTGTTTTTT.

This clone was observed a single time. V is TRBV4-2 and J is TRBJ1-1, with a possible D match to TRBD1 (5 bases). V was clipped by 0 bases and J by 4 bases, with 9 bases between them. The CDR3 spans 14 residues. Germline V lookup: CDR1 LGHNA, CDR2 YNFKEQ. CDR3 loop: CASSQEVGGTEAFF. The CDR3 DNA reads TGTGCCAGCAGCCAAGAAGTGGGGGGCACTGAAGCTTTCTTT.